These 12 T cell receptor beta chains came from one sample sequenced in a study of T cells in Graves' hyperthyroidism and ophthalmopathy. Amplification of TCR beta CDR3 regions was performed using RNA transcripts as template. TCR CDR3 underwent first-round RT-PCR with the HTBI primer set. TCRdb reprocessed the multiplex PCR reads with MiXCR, giving one entry per CDR3 protein. The top ten clones hold around 4.1% of a sample with roughly 560,000 distinct CDR3 sequences, roughly 14% of them seen once. Material for sequencing was blood. These receptor sequences come from a middle-aged woman with Graves' ophthalmopathy.

This clonotype occurred many times. The rearrangement joins TRBV20-1 to TRBJ2-7, with D perhaps matching TRBD1 (7 bases). This CDR3 has 13 residues. CDR1 is DFQATT and CDR2 is SNEGSKA in the germline V gene (reference sequence). The V end was cut by 6 bases, the J end by 5 bases, with 17 bases between. The chain's CDR3 is CSALPGGPNEQYF. The DNA for the CDR3 is TGCAGTGCCCTCCCAGGGGGGCCGAACGAGCAGTACTTC.

This clonotype was observed many times. This rearrangement joins TRBV6-2 or TRBV6-3 to TRBJ1-2; TRBD1 agrees at 9 bases. Per the germline V gene, CDR1 is MNHEY and CDR2 is SVGEGT. The CDR3 is made up of 14 amino acids. V trimming: 6 bases; J trimming: 8 bases; junction bases outside the gene matches: 10. The CDR3 DNA reads as TGTGCCAGCAGAGCCGAGGGACAGGGCGGCGGCTACACCTTC. This codes for CASRAEGQGGGYTF.

The sample holds a few counts of this clonotype. The rearrangement joins TRBV30 to TRBJ1-1; TRBD1 aligns across 9 bases. Germline V gene data show CDR1 as GTSNPN and CDR2 as SVGIG (reference sequence). V shed 2 bases, J shed 6 bases, and the junction held 10 bases outside the gene matches. The CDR3 loop spans 15 amino acids. In DNA, the CDR3 is TGTGCCTGGAGTCCCGGGACAGGGCGGAAGGCTGAAGCTTTCTTT. Translation gives CAWSPGTGRKAEAFF.

In its sample, this clonotype was seen many times. The rearrangement joins TRBV6-2 or TRBV6-3 to TRBJ2-7, with 8 bases fitting TRBD2. This CDR3 has 15 amino acids. With V trimmed by 6 bases and J by 5 bases, 12 bases remained unmatched. Germline V CDR1 and CDR2: MNHEY, SVGEGT. Here the CDR3 reads CASSRVRGLGDEQYF. CDR3 coding DNA: TGTGCCAGCAGCCGCGTGCGGGGACTAGGGGACGAGCAGTACTTC.

This clonotype appeared a few times. The chain has TRBV28 and TRBJ1-2; possible D gene TRBD1, 5 bases. Trimming took 8 bases from V and 1 from J, leaving 17 bases between them. This CDR3 is built from 15 residues. Looked up from germline, CDR1 is MDHEN and CDR2 is SYDVKM. The CDR3 loop reads CASFLAGGFNYGYTF. DNA for the CDR3: TGTGCCAGCTTCCTCGCGGGGGGGTTTAACTATGGCTACACCTTC.

This clonotype was seen ten or more times. The chain uses TRBV19 and TRBJ1-5; 12 positions match TRBD1. V lost 9 bases and J lost 6; bases outside the gene matches: 3. The CDR3 totals 13 residues. From germline, CDR1 is LNHDA and CDR2 SQIVND (reference sequence). The CDR3 loop reads CASRDRGLQPQHF. CDR3 bases: TGTGCCAGCCGGGACAGGGGGCTTCAGCCCCAGCATTTT.

This clonotype was counted at least ten times. The chain uses TRBV11-3 and TRBJ2-5, with D tentatively TRBD1 or TRBD2 (5 bases each). The CDR3 has 14 residues. V gave up 7 bases and J gave up 2 bases, with 14 bases separating them. The V gene's germline CDR1 is SGHNT and CDR2 YENEEA. The CDR3 DNA is TGTGCCAGCAAGCTGGGGGTGAGGCAAGAGACCCAGTACTTC. Its translation is CASKLGVRQETQYF. The full variable domain, rest sourced from reference TRBV11-3 and TRBJ2-5, is EAGVVQSPRYKIIEKKQPVAFWCNPISGHNTLYWYLQNLGQGPELLIRYENEEAVDDSQLPKDRFSAERLKGVDSTLKIQPAELGDSAVYLCASKLGVRQETQYFGPGTRLLVL.

This clonotype was counted many times. The V and J genes are TRBV19 and TRBJ2-7; D gene unclear. Germline V gene lookup returns CDR1 LNHDA and CDR2 SQIVND (reference sequence). CDR3 length equals 13 residues. V was clipped by 0 bases and J by 3 bases, with 6 bases between them. This CDR3 is CASSIEAGYEQYF. The CDR3 nucleotides are TGTGCCAGTAGTATAGAGGCCGGCTACGAGCAGTACTTC.

This clonotype was seen many times. The J gene is TRBJ1-2, the V gene TRBV12-3 or TRBV12-4; 7 nucleotides match TRBD1. This CDR3 comprises 14 residues. The trim removed 6 bases at V and 8 bases at J, leaving 12 bases unmatched. The CDR3 is CASSQTRGLEGYTF. Written as DNA, the CDR3 is TGTGCCAGCAGCCAGACTAGGGGGCTTGAGGGCTACACCTTC.

This clonotype has at least ten counts. This chain joins TRBV28 and TRBJ1-2; D remains unclear. Germline V gene sequence: CDR1 MDHEN, CDR2 SYDVKM. With 0 bases removed from V and 6 bases from J, the gap between germline ends came to 5 bases. This CDR3 region has 12 residues. In nucleotides, the CDR3 is TGTGCCAGCAGTTTATGGGTTAATGGCTACACCTTC. Its protein product is CASSLWVNGYTF.

V usage is TRBV28 and J usage is TRBJ1-1, with 8 bases aligning to TRBD1. J lost 1 base, V lost 6 bases, and 13 bases had no gene match. This CDR3 contains 17 residues. Germline V gene lookup returns CDR1 MDHEN and CDR2 SYDVKM. The CDR3 bases are TGTGCCAGCAGCACGACAGGGGCTCGTGGTTGGAACACTGAAGCTTTCTTT. Its translation: CASSTTGARGWNTEAFF.

At least ten counts were recorded for this clonotype. Since the CDR3 does not end with the conserved phenylalanine or tryptophan, this likely comes from a read error. The DNA is left out, because the CDR3 cannot be placed on it with certainty; the CDR3 is given as TCRdb lists it. The chain joins TRBV29-1 to TRBJ2-7; the tabulated D call, TRBD1, remains unverified against the DNA. The length of the CDR3 is 10 amino acids, counting both ends. CDR1 SQVTM and CDR2 ANQGSEA come from the germline V gene. CDR3 sequence reads: CSVLPGHQGG.